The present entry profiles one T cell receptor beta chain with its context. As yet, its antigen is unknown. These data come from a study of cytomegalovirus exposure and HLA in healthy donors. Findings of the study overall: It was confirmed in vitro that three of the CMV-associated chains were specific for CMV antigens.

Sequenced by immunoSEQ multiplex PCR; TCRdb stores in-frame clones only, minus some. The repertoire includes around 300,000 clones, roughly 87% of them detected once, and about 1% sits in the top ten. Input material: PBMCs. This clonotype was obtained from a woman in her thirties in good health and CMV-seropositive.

The CDR3 loop is CASSSRGGLSYNEQFF. Here the CDR3 DNA reads TGTGCCAGCAGCTCTCGGGGGGGCCTCTCCTACAATGAGCAGTTCTTC. The V call is TRBV7-2, the J call TRBJ2-1; 8 bases line up with TRBD2. Germline V lookup: CDR1 SGHTA, CDR2 FQGNSA. J lost 0 bases, V lost 4 bases, and 5 bases had no gene match. The CDR3 spans 16 residues.